One sample yielded the 15 T cell receptor beta chains listed below, sequenced in a study of graft-versus-host responses after intestinal transplantation. Clones were read by immunoSEQ multiplex PCR, and TCRdb kept only the in-frame ones, dropping some. Of approximately 37,000 clones in the sample, about 92% were seen once. Material: PBMCs, obtained around 720 days after intestinal transplantation. These receptors were taken from a human patient who received an intestinal transplant, so some T cells may come from the graft donor.

This clone was counted a single time. Additional DNA sequences in this sample encode the identical CDR3. V usage is TRBV9 and J usage is TRBJ1-4; no firm D call. Germline CDR1 and CDR2: SGDLS and YYNGEE. The V and J ends lost 0 bases and 3 bases respectively, with 3 bases between them. This CDR3 has 13 residues. In DNA form, the CDR3 reads TGTGCCAGCAGCGTAGGGCCTAATGAAAAACTGTTTTTT. Protein sequence: CASSVGPNEKLFF. The full variable domain, its missing parts supplied by reference TRBV9 and TRBJ1-4, is DSGVTQTPKHLITATGQRVTLRCSPRSGDLSVYWYQQSLDQGLQFLIQYYNGEERAKGNILERFSAQQFPDLHSELNLSSLELGDSALYFCASSVGPNEKLFFGSGTQLSVL.

The chain combines TRBV6-9 with TRBJ2-7, with D unclear. The CDR3 is 15 amino acids. Germline CDR1 is MNHGY and CDR2 is SVAAGI. V lost 5 bases and J 3 bases, leaving 17 bases between the germline ends. DNA of the CDR3: TGTGCCAGCAGTCAATACCGGGTTACCCTCTACGAGCAGTACTTC. The encoded protein is CASSQYRVTLYEQYF.

CDR3 DNA sequence: TGTGCCACTGTCAAACCGGGACTGCAGTACGAGCAGTACTTC. This codes for CATVKPGLQYEQYF. V usage is TRBV13 and J usage is TRBJ2-7, with D possibly matching TRBD2 (6 bases). The CDR3 runs 14 residues. With 10 bases removed from V and 4 bases from J, the gap between germline ends came to 20 bases. Germline assignment: CDR1 PRHDT and CDR2 FYEKMQ (reference sequence). Variable domain in full (rest from reference TRBV13 and TRBJ2-7): AAGVIQSPRHLIKEKRETATLKCYPIPRHDTVYWYQQGPGQDPQFLISFYEKMQSDKGSIPDRFSAQQFSDYHSELNMSSLELGDSALYFCATVKPGLQYEQYFGPGTRLTVT.

V is TRBV2 and J is TRBJ1-3; 8 bases map to TRBD1. This CDR3 is built from 15 residues. Trimming at V came to 6 bases and at J to 0 bases, leaving 4 bases not matched to a gene. Germline CDR1 reads SNHLY; CDR2 reads FYNNEI. CDR3 in DNA: TGTGCCAGCAGCGAGGGACAGGACTCTGGAAACACCATATATTTT. Translation gives CASSEGQDSGNTIYF.

V usage is TRBV5-1 and J usage is TRBJ2-1; D is uncertain. Germline CDR1 reads SGHRS; CDR2 reads YFSETQ. Trimming took 0 bases from V and 11 from J, leaving 9 bases between them. The CDR3 runs 12 residues. The CDR3: CASSLDRAKQFF. The CDR3, as DNA: TGCGCCAGCAGCTTGGATCGGGCGAAGCAGTTCTTC.

The chain uses TRBV5-1 and TRBJ1-3; no firm D call. There are 24 residues in the CDR3. Germline values: CDR1 SGHRS, CDR2 YFSETQ. V lost 3 bases and J lost 0, with 37 bases in between. The chain's CDR3 is CASSSGVYTLSSSSSGSSGNTIYF. The CDR3 DNA is TGCGCCAGCAGCTCTGGAGTTTATACTCTTTCTTCATCTAGCTCTGGGAGCTCTGGAAACACCATATATTTT. Full variable domain (outside the CDR3, taken from reference TRBV5-1 and TRBJ1-3): KAGVTQTPRYLIKTRGQQVTLSCSPISGHRSVSWYQQTPGQGLQFLFEYFSETQRNKGNFPGRFSGRQFSNSRSEMNVSTLELGDSALYLCASSSGVYTLSSSSSGSSGNTIYFGEGSWLTVV.

This clone was seen only a few times. V is TRBV27 and J is TRBJ2-7, with D maybe TRBD1 (5 bases). The CDR3 sequence is 13 residues long. Germline values: CDR1 MNHEY, CDR2 SMNVEV (reference sequence). The V end lost 6 bases, the J end lost 1 base, and 10 bases lay between the germline ends. The CDR3 bases are TGTGCCAGCAGCCGACAGCTTTCCTACGAGCAGTACTTC. Its translation: CASSRQLSYEQYF.

The rearrangement joins TRBV21-1 to TRBJ2-5; the D call TRBD1 from the table was never checked on the DNA. The J call may not be correct, given that the DNA end is closer to TRBJ2-7. TRBV21-1 is listed as a pseudogene. The CDR3 consists of 14 residues. CDR3 sequence: CATKTGTPTYEQYF. CDR3 bases: TGTGCCACCAAAACCGGGACACCTACCTACGAGCAGTACTTC.

The rearrangement joins TRBV11-2 to TRBJ1-6; 10 positions agree with TRBD1. The germline CDR1 and CDR2 sequences are SGHAT and FQNNGV. V gave up 7 bases and J gave up 8 bases; unmatched junction bases: 11. The CDR3 has 16 residues. CDR3 DNA sequence: TGTGCCAGCAACCTCCGGGACAGGGGAGGGGATTCACCCCTCCACTTT. It is translated as CASNLRDRGGDSPLHF.

V usage is TRBV27 and J usage is TRBJ1-5; D might be TRBD1 (5 bases). Germline CDR1 MNHEY, CDR2 SMNVEV (reference sequence). V lost 2 bases, J lost 9 bases, and 14 bases lay in between. CDR3 size: 14 residues. This CDR3 reads CASSLKPTGGPQHF. The CDR3 bases are TGTGCCAGCAGTTTAAAACCCACCGGGGGGCCCCAGCATTTT.

The gene calls are TRBV19 and TRBJ1-3; D not certain. The CDR3 length is 14 residues. Trimming pared 4 bases from V and 0 bases from J, leaving 7 bases between. CDR1 is LNHDA and CDR2 is SQIVND in the germline V gene (reference sequence). The CDR3 region has the DNA TGTGCCAGTAGTAGTCGGAGCTCTGGAAACACCATATATTTT. Amino acid sequence: CASSSRSSGNTIYF.

The chain employs TRBV18 and TRBJ1-3; tentative D call: TRBD1 (5 bases). Germline CDR1 reads KGHSH; CDR2 reads LQKENI. Trimming shortened V by 4 bases and J by 8 bases, and 9 bases separated the two germline ends. CDR3 length equals 12 residues. The CDR3 protein is CASSLRADTIYF. DNA for the CDR3: TGTGCCAGCTCACTCAGGGCGGACACCATATATTTT.

This chain links TRBV7-9 with TRBJ2-3; TRBD1 might be the D (6 bases). Germline assignment: CDR1 SEHNR and CDR2 FQNEAQ (reference sequence). CDR3 size: 13 residues. V dropped 1 base and J dropped 4 bases, with 6 bases sitting between them. The CDR3 DNA sequence: TGTGCCAGCAGCTTAGAGGGGGCAGATACGCAGTATTTT. Amino acid sequence: CASSLEGADTQYF.

The chain uses TRBV4-1 and TRBJ1-1, with D uncertain. Germline CDR1 is MGHRA and CDR2 is YSYEKL. Trimming cost V 1 base and J 1 base, with 7 bases left between them. The CDR3 spans 14 residues. The CDR3 bases are TGCGCCAGCAGCCAAGCGAGGCCGAACACTGAAGCTTTCTTT. Amino acid sequence: CASSQARPNTEAFF.

CDR3 loop: CASSVDLLGEQFF. The CDR3 DNA sequence: TGTGCCAGCAGCGTAGATTTGTTGGGTGAGCAGTTCTTC. V usage is TRBV9 and J usage is TRBJ2-1; no reliable D call. The CDR3 extends over 13 amino acids. Trimming took off 0 bases at V and 9 bases at J, with 10 bases between the two ends. The V gene's germline CDR1 is SGDLS and CDR2 YYNGEE.